This T cell receptor (beta chain) was recorded in a study of shared clonotypes between healthy human individuals (dated by TCRdb to the early 2020s). For context, the study as a whole: The cohort included three men and a couple of women between 18 and 49 years of age. To increase sequencing depth and limit assay-specific biases, TCR repertoire library preparation and sequencing were carried out by different laboratories using diverse techniques. The study deeply sequenced blood TCR repertoires of 5 or 6 healthy adults to estimate repertoire size and the extent of clonotype sharing between individuals. For each donor, CD4 naive and CD4 memory were each run on three plates, CD8 naive on two plates, and CD8 memory on one plate. Per donor, leukapheresis produced somewhere between about 0.8 and 9 billion PBMCs.

This clone was observed once. It lacks a known antigen. No quality values exist for individual bases; no much larger clone is one base distant. For the CD8 naive samples, CD45RO-negative cells were positively selected for CCR7, yielding a CD45RA+CCR7+ population from which TemRA cells were excluded. Healthy HIV-negative adults with no recently reported acute infections or vaccinations were included as donors. All donors were Caucasian adults living in Nashville, Tennessee, USA. Blood was collected by leukapheresis, and PBMCs were isolated by Ficoll-Histopaque density gradient centrifugation and then cryopreserved in liquid nitrogen vapor phase. Purity and quantity of every magnetically sorted T cell population were checked by analytical flow cytometry. From each sorted fraction, genomic DNA was isolated and quantified by UV absorbance on a Nanodrop 2000c. Using the deep immunoSEQ assay, TCR CDR3 regions were amplified from genomic DNA by multiplex PCR. Extracted genomic DNA from each cell subset was distributed evenly across all wells of several immunoSEQ 96-well plates, and each plate was treated as a replicate. Each replicate PCR for sorted subsets received about 0.2 ug genomic DNA, equal to about 30,000 T cell genomes. Purified libraries were quantified with a Qubit 3.0 fluorometer, sized on a Bioanalyzer 2100, and re-quantified with the KAPA Library Quantification kit. Every immunoSEQ 96-well plate was sequenced on a separate single-read 150-cycle Illumina NextSeq 550 flow cell. Under the source paper's analysis protocol: Because the immunoSEQ output held only junctional sequences and lacked quality scores, the filtering could not match the filtering applied to full-length reads. Sequences were annotated with PyIR, a Python wrapper for IgBLAST v1.9, and V/J genes and CDR3 were assigned using IMGT germline references. Any read was removed if the V/J assignment was weak (E-value above 1e-6), the CDR3 was missing, or the read contained stop codons, out-of-frame junctions, or ambiguous translated residues. V3J clonotypes were defined by identical inferred V gene, J gene, and CDR3 amino acid sequence. Percentage overlap between repertoires was computed as shared unique clonotypes divided by the size of the smaller repertoire. Repertoire richness was assessed with RTK rarefaction, the Chao1 estimator, and Recon v2.1 estimates of unobserved clonotypes. For all TCRbeta clonotypes obtained by the gDNA method from a handful of donors, generation probabilities were computed with OLGA. This is the immuneACCESS table as TCRdb keeps it, with only in-frame sequences that have V and J called. A part of the clones is gone; compared with another copy, unresolved V genes explain less than half, and the rest is unexplained. The D gene and trimming were derived from the DNA, and the V and J assignments and clone size from that table. Within this sample are about 1.9 million clones, with roughly 93% of them counted one time only. About 1.7% of the sample comes from the top ten.

CDR1 and CDR2 are read off the germline V gene as MDHEN and SYDVKM. From its cysteine to its phenylalanine, the CDR3 spans 15 amino acids. CDR3 DNA is the only sequence kept; it has 45 bases, read in frame from the first base. Ends trimmed: V by 5 bases, J by 6 bases; bases unmatched to a gene: 9. What the study reported, not specific to this receptor: Pairwise subsampling led to the expectation that sequencing depth would affect the degree of clonotype sharing among donors. Because the study included a small number of donors, the genetic and exposure-history diversity represented was limited. Only blood was sampled, and tissue TCR repertoires likely differ from those in blood. Incomplete sequencing was indicated by rarefaction of sorted-subset datasets, despite the large sequencing depth. Naive subsets generally had larger estimated clonotype richness than memory subsets did. Sharing across a handful of donors was observed for around 4.8% of naive CD4, under 4% of naive CD8, roughly 2.3% of memory CD4, and roughly 0.4% of memory CD8 clonotypes. Clonotypes shared by all four sorted-subset donors showed higher generation probabilities than non-shared clonotypes.

Sequenced material: naive CD8+ T cells from PBMCs. Reading the label with the study, this specimen's cell subset or site is: CD45RA+CCR7+. This sequence was found in a young man in good health. Some clones in this sample may be carry-over from other donors' samples. The rearrangement joined TRBV28 to TRBJ2-7, with 11 middle bases fitting TRBD2. The nucleotides are TGTGCCAGCAGTCTCTCGACTAGCGGGATCGCCGAGCAGTACTTC. Protein translation: CASSLSTSGIAEQYF.